This T cell receptor (beta chain) is from a study of cytomegalovirus exposure and HLA in healthy donors (dated by TCRdb to the late 2010s). About the investigation overall: According to a later analysis, the 110 or so validation repertoires were produced on the same platform as the 666 repertoires of the first cohort. The study aimed to test whether signatures of past pathogen exposure could be identified by cataloging public T cell receptors. Besides the first cohort of around 670 subjects, a separate validation cohort made up of over 95 different subjects was used. High-throughput TCR immunosequencing, statistical association of individual TCRs with disease status, and machine learning were combined to predict cytomegalovirus infection status. What the study reported, not specific to this receptor: A total of some 180 TCR beta chains were listed by the study as associated with cytomegalovirus. The authors suggested that the approach could potentially be extended to other disease states and immunological phenotypes. The classifier was reported to diagnose cytomegalovirus status with high specificity and sensitivity in both the original cohort and the validation cohort. Subsequent analysis determined that TCRs grouped into clusters in the first cohort also showed a tendency toward co-occurrence across the approximately 120 validation repertoires, and about 94% of cluster scores exceeded 0. Most TCR sequences were seen in very few donors, while some public TCRs were found in many individuals. Three of the identified cytomegalovirus-associated TCR beta chains were confirmed in vitro to be specific for cytomegalovirus antigens. A later analysis had no HLA typing for the validation cohort, so co-occurrence there was scored across all 110 or so repertoires.

The donors belonged to the validation cohort of over a hundred subjects, which was separate from the roughly 700-subject first cohort. Details on this clone: Its antigen has not been determined. The sample holds no much larger clone one base away, and base qualities are not on file.

The CDR3 runs 14 residues from the cysteine to the phenylalanine. Only the CDR3 DNA is retained, 42 bases long and in frame from the first base. Germline trimming amounts to 7 bases on V and 8 bases on J, with 9 as the count of junction bases outside the gene matches. CDR1 and CDR2 are read off the germline V gene as SNHLY and FYNNEI. The library was obtained by the immunoSEQ multiplex PCR assay. As for how the authors treated the data: A statistical classification framework was built for diagnosing cytomegalovirus status from the catalog of TCR beta chain sequences. TCRdb holds this immuneACCESS table with in-frame rearrangements only. Some clones are missing; in checked studies, unresolved V genes explain under half, and the rest has no known cause. That table supplies the V and J calls and clone size; D and trimming were determined from the DNA. The sample table shows about 160,000 clones, and 85% to 90% are seen once. The ten largest clones represent about a tenth of the sample.

This receptor was taken from a woman younger than 30 in good health and CMV-seropositive. Sequenced material: PBMCs. The receptor chain draws on TRBV2 and TRBJ2-4, with 9 middle bases fitting TRBD1. CDR3 protein: CASTEDRGWDIQYF. The nucleotide sequence reads as follows: TGTGCCAGCACCGAAGACAGGGGGTGGGACATTCAGTACTTC.